The 4 T cell receptor beta chains given below trace back to one sample, sequenced in a study of blood T cells in healthy people across ages. For the second PCR, which ran for 7 to 11 cycles, a sample-barcoded 5' primer and a J-beta primer mix were used. TCRdb fed the 5' RACE reads into MiXCR, producing one record per CDR3 protein. The table has around 750,000 distinct CDR3 sequences, about 53% seen once. The sequenced sample was blood. These receptors all stem from an elderly man in good health.

The chain couples TRBV7-2 to TRBJ1-3; 8 bases line up with TRBD1. CDR1 is SGHTA, CDR2 FQGNSA, per germline. V gave up 3 bases and J gave up 2 bases; unmatched junction bases: 3. CDR3 size: 15 residues. CDR3 amino acids: CASSFSTGAGNTIYF. Written as DNA, the CDR3 is TGTGCCAGCAGCTTCTCGACAGGGGCTGGAAACACCATATATTTT.

A note on this clonotype: A read error may explain this, as a much larger clone is one base away. This chain connects TRBV2 to TRBJ2-7; D is possibly TRBD1 (5 bases). This CDR3 comprises 12 residues. Germline V CDR1 and CDR2: SNHLY, FYNNEI. The CDR3 protein is CASRGVSYKQYF. The CDR3 bases are TGTGCCAGCAGAGGGGTCTCCTACAAGCAGTACTTC.

The chain is built from TRBV27 and TRBJ1-5; 8 nucleotides line up with TRBD1. Germline V lookup: CDR1 MNHEY, CDR2 SMNVEV (reference sequence). The CDR3 contains 15 residues. Trimming removed 7 bases from V and 4 bases from J; junction bases left unmatched: 9. The CDR3 nucleotides read TGTGCCAGCAAACCCGGACAGGGTCCTAATCAGCCCCAGCATTTT. Its protein is CASKPGQGPNQPQHF.

The chain carries TRBV29-1 and TRBJ2-5; weak D call: TRBD1 (6 bases). V shed 3 bases and J shed 11 bases, with 16 bases lying between them. Germline loops: CDR1 SQVTM, CDR2 ANQGSEA. The CDR3 runs to 12 residues. For the CDR3, the DNA is TGCAGCGTTGATTTGGCAGGGGACAAGCAGTACTTC. It is translated as CSVDLAGDKQYF.